The rows below give T cell receptor beta chains drawn from one sample of a study of blood T cell repertoires in COVID-19. Sequencing was performed with immunoSEQ multiplex PCR; in TCRdb, only in-frame clones are kept and a portion is missing. The sample contains roughly 220,000 clones, 84% of which appear only once. The sample taken for sequencing was peripheral blood. All receptors derive from a woman in her sixties with acute or convalescent COVID-19. Each CDR3 is given with its conserved first and last residue. D genes are given only for firm matches. Part of the rows lack a size; the others show once, few, many or a class for expanded clones.

NA TRBJ2-2 TRBV6-5 NA TGTGCCAGCAGGGCGGGGGCCCACACCGGGGAGCTGTTTTTT CASRAGAHTGELFF
TRBD1 TRBJ2-7 TRBV3-1/TRBV3-2 NA TGTGCCAGCAAACGGACAGGGGTGAGCAACGAGCAGTACTTC CASKRTGVSNEQYF
TRBD1 TRBJ2-5 TRBV29-1 NA TGCAGCGTTGAAGTGACCGGGACAGGGAGGCGGAGAGAGACCCAGTACTTC CSVEVTGTGRRRETQYF
NA TRBJ2-4 TRBV5-4 NA TGTGCCAGCAGCGTCAACCGGGGATCGGCCAAAAACATTCAGTACTTC CASSVNRGSAKNIQYF
NA TRBJ2-1 TRBV28 once TGTGCCAGCAGACATACCCGGGCAGCGGGCAATGAGCAGTTCTTC CASRHTRAAGNEQFF
TRBD1 TRBJ1-1 TRBV5-1 NA TGCGCCAGCAGCTTTAGACAGGGGGCGAACACTGAAGCTTTCTTT CASSFRQGANTEAFF
NA TRBJ2-3 TRBV19 once TGTGCCAGTAGTTCCCACACCCGTAAGGAGGGAGATACGCAGTATTTT CASSSHTRKEGDTQYF
NA TRBJ2-7 TRBV11-2 NA TGTGCCAGCAGCTTCCCAACCTACGAGCAGTACTTC CASSFPTYEQYF
NA TRBJ1-2 TRBV9 NA TGTGCCAGCAGCGCCGGGACTCATTATGGCTACACCTTC CASSAGTHYGYTF
NA TRBJ2-5 TRBV7-2 NA TGTGCCAGCAGCTTCAATGCCGGCGGGGAGACCCAGTACTTC CASSFNAGGETQYF
NA TRBJ2-4 TRBV5-1 NA TGCGCCAGCAGCTTGGGCGAGGTACCTTACATTCAGTACTTC CASSLGEVPYIQYF
NA TRBJ1-5 TRBV7-5 NA TGTGTCAGAAAATTAGTTAAGTGTTTCGTTCTACTGACAGGAAAATATAGCAATCAGCCCCAGCATTTT CVRKLVKCFVLLTGKYSNQPQHF
TRBD1 TRBJ1-1 TRBV19 NA TGTGCCAGTAGTTTGGAGGGGGCGGACACTGAAGCTTTCTTT CASSLEGADTEAFF
NA TRBJ1-6 TRBV7-2 NA TGTGCCAGCAGCTTCACCAGCTCCTATAATTCACCCCTCCACTTT CASSFTSSYNSPLHF
NA TRBJ1-1 TRBV2 NA TGTGCCAGCAGTTTCGGGGGGGGCACTGAAGCTTTCTTT CASSFGGGTEAFF
TRBD1 TRBJ2-3 TRBV5-4 NA TGTGCCAGCAGCTTTAAACAGGGGGCAACAGATACGCAGTATTTT CASSFKQGATDTQYF
NA TRBJ1-2 TRBV12-3/TRBV12-4 once TGTGCCAGCAGTTTCGTCCCGGGGAAATACACCTTC CASSFVPGKYTF
TRBD2 TRBJ2-7 TRBV7-2 once TGTGCCAGCAGCTTAGAACTAGCGGGGGGAATATACGAGCAGTACTTC CASSLELAGGIYEQYF
NA TRBJ1-1 TRBV30 NA TGTGCCTGGAGTGTACGGTACAACACTGAAGCTTTCTTT CAWSVRYNTEAFF
NA TRBJ2-5 TRBV5-6 once TGTGCCAGCAGCTTGGAGTCGACGGAGATCCAGTACTTC CASSLESTEIQYF
TRBD1 TRBJ1-6 TRBV6-5 NA TGTGCCAGCAGCACCCCGGGACAGATTTATTCACCCCTCCACTTT CASSTPGQIYSPLHF
NA TRBJ1-4 TRBV6-2/TRBV6-3 few TGTGCCAGCAGTCGACAGTTTAATGAAAAACTGTTTTTT CASSRQFNEKLFF
NA TRBJ1-2 TRBV11-2 NA TGTGCCAGCAGCCCCAGTAAAGGGGGAGGCTACACCTTC CASSPSKGGGYTF
TRBD1 TRBJ2-7 TRBV14 few TGTGCCAGCAGCCACAAACCTACAGGGGACGCTTCGTTGTACCCCTACGAGCAGTACTTC CASSHKPTGDASLYPYEQYF
NA TRBJ1-1 TRBV6-1 NA TGTGCCAGCAGTGAGACAGACTTTAACACTGAAGCTTTCTTT CASSETDFNTEAFF
TRBD1 TRBJ2-7 TRBV11-2 few TGTGCCAGCAGCTTGAGTCCGGGACAGGGCTACGAGCAGTACTTC CASSLSPGQGYEQYF
NA TRBJ1-5 TRBV6-6 NA TGTGCCAGCAGTTACACAGATAATCAGCCCCAGCATTTT CASSYTDNQPQHF
TRBD2 TRBJ2-5 TRBV2 NA TGTGCCAGCAGTGATGGCGGGGGGGCGCGAGAGACCCAGTACTTC CASSDGGGARETQYF
NA TRBJ1-1 TRBV9 NA TGTGCCAGCAGCGTAGGGGGGGTCGGCACTGAAGCTTTCTTT CASSVGGVGTEAFF